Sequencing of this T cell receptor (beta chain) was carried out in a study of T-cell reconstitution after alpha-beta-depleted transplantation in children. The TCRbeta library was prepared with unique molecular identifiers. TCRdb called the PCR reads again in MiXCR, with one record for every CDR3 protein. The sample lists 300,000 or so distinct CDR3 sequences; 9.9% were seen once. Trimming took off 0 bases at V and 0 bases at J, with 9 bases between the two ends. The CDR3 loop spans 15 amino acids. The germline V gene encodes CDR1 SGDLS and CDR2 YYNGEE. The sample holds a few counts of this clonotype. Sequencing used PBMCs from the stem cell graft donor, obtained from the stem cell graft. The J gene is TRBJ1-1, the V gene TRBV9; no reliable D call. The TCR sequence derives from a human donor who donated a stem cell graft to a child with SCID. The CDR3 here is CASSVGGILNTEAFF. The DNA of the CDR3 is TGTGCCAGCAGCGTAGGCGGCATTCTGAACACTGAAGCTTTCTTT.